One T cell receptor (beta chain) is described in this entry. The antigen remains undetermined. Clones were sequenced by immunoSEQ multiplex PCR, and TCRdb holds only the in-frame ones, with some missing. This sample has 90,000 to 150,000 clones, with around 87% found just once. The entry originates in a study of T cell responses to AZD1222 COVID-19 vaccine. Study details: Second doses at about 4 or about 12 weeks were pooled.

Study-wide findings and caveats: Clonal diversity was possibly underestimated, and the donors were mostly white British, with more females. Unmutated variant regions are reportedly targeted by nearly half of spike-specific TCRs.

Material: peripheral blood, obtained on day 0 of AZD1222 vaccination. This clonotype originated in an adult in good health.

The CDR3 loop is CASSQDQAGADTQYF. DNA of the CDR3: TGTGCCAGCAGCCAAGATCAGGCGGGGGCAGATACGCAGTATTTT. V and J are TRBV4-2 and TRBJ2-3; 7 nucleotides match TRBD2. The CDR3 is 15 residues long. Germline assignment: CDR1 LGHNA and CDR2 YNFKEQ. Losses at the gene ends were 0 bases for V and 4 bases for J; bases not matched to a gene: 4.